This TCR beta chain was documented in a study of T-cell memory formation after mild COVID-19. The TCR alpha and TCR beta cDNA libraries, bearing sample barcodes and UMIs, were generated by 5'RACE using constant-segment primers. TCRdb reprocessed the 5' RACE reads via MiXCR and lists one record per CDR3 protein. The table lists around 310,000 distinct CDR3 sequences, 13% to 15% of them singletons. The V end lost 4 bases, the J end lost 5 bases, and 18 bases lay between the germline ends. Germline V CDR1 and CDR2: MNHEY, SVGAGI. The CDR3 extends over 15 amino acids. As to this clonotype: Its antigen is as yet unknown.

Study-wide points: Contracting clones from day 15 to 85 had balanced CD4/CD8; later expanders favoured CD4+.

The sequencing sample was made of PBMCs or a T cell subset sorted from them (not recorded which). The V and J genes are TRBV6-5 and TRBJ2-7; weak D call: TRBD2 (6 bases). This clonotype was obtained from a man aged 18 to 30 who had mild COVID-19 (a few samples of this study predate the infection). Cell type and time point are not known. CDR3 loop: CASSSQAGSLNEQYF. The DNA of the CDR3 is TGTGCCAGCAGTTCCCAGGCGGGGAGCCTAAACGAGCAGTACTTC.